The 19 T cell receptor beta chains below all came from one sample that was sequenced in a study of T cells in Graves' hyperthyroidism and ophthalmopathy. There were TCR beta CDR3 regions amplified from RNA transcripts. HTBI primers drove first-round RT-PCR of the TCR CDR3. TCRdb processed the multiplex PCR reads anew with MiXCR; each CDR3 protein has one entry. Of roughly 300,000 distinct CDR3 sequences listed, around a fifth were seen once; the top ten hold around half. Sequenced: blood. The receptors originated from a woman between 50 and 59 years old with Graves' hyperthyroidism.

There are many counts of this clonotype. The rearrangement joins TRBV5-1 to TRBJ2-7, with TRBD1 as a possible D gene (5 bases). The CDR3 length is 13 residues. Germline values: CDR1 SGHRS, CDR2 YFSETQ. Trimming took 1 base from V and 7 from J, leaving 12 bases between them. The CDR3 DNA is TGCGCCAGCAGCTTGTCAATGCAGGGTGAGCAGTACTTC. It codes for CASSLSMQGEQYF.

This clonotype has at least ten counts. The chain employs TRBV18 and TRBJ2-7; the D gene is possibly TRBD1 (6 bases). V lost 0 bases, J lost 1 base, and 7 bases lay in between. CDR3 length: 14 residues. Germline CDR1 reads KGHSH; CDR2 reads LQKENI. The CDR3 loop reads CASSPPGQSYEQYF. For the CDR3, the DNA is TGTGCCAGCTCACCACCCGGACAGTCCTACGAGCAGTACTTC.

This clonotype was detected many times. J is TRBJ2-7 and V is TRBV6-1; a possible D gene is TRBD2 (7 bases). CDR1 and CDR2 from the germline V gene are MNHNS and SASEGT. Trimming pared 6 bases from V and 2 bases from J, leaving 23 bases between. This CDR3 region has 17 residues. Written as DNA, the CDR3 is TGTGCCAGCAGGCCTACTGCGGGGGCCCTTACTACCTACGAGCAGTACTTC. It translates to CASRPTAGALTTYEQYF.

V is TRBV3-1 and J is TRBJ1-2, with 7 bases aligning to TRBD1. V shed 1 base, J shed 13 bases, and the junction held 6 bases outside the gene matches. CDR3 length equals 12 residues. In germline, CDR1 is LGHDT, CDR2 YNNKEL (reference sequence). CDR3 DNA: TGTGCCAGCAGCCAAGGGATACAGGGGTGCACCTTC. As protein: CASSQGIQGCTF.

This clonotype was seen more than once but under ten times. V usage is TRBV20-1 and J usage is TRBJ2-6; TRBD1 agrees at 7 bases. There are 16 residues in the CDR3. V trimming: 2 bases; J trimming: 4 bases; junction bases outside the gene matches: 8. From germline, CDR1 is DFQATT and CDR2 SNEGSKA (reference sequence). The CDR3 is CSARIEGAAGANVLTF. CDR3 DNA sequence: TGCAGTGCTAGAATTGAGGGGGCTGCGGGGGCCAACGTCCTGACTTTC.

This clonotype was seen at least ten times. The chain is built from TRBV4-1 and TRBJ1-6, with D uncertain. Germline-derived CDR1 and CDR2 are MGHRA and YSYEKL. The ends were cut back, 0 bases at V and 9 bases at J, with 15 bases in the middle. The CDR3 has 16 amino acids. This chain's CDR3 is CASSQDRRTRPSPLHF. The CDR3 DNA follows: TGCGCCAGCAGCCAAGATCGTAGGACCCGCCCTTCACCCCTCCACTTT.

At least ten counts were recorded for this clonotype. The chain joins TRBV2 to TRBJ2-2, with TRBD1 matching 9 bases. Germline CDR1 and CDR2: SNHLY and FYNNEI. V shed 5 bases, J shed 0 bases, and the junction held 7 bases outside the gene matches. The CDR3 spans 17 residues. CDR3 in DNA: TGTGCCAGCAGTAACAGGGGGCCTGGATCGAACACCGGGGAGCTGTTTTTT. This sequence encodes CASSNRGPGSNTGELFF.

V gene TRBV2 combines with J gene TRBJ2-2; 13 nucleotides match TRBD2. Germline V lookup: CDR1 SNHLY, CDR2 FYNNEI. V lost 6 bases to trimming and J lost 6 bases; unmatched junction nucleotides: 4. The CDR3 spans 15 residues. CDR3 sequence reads: CASRRLAGGAGELFF. The CDR3 DNA reads as TGTGCCAGCAGGAGACTAGCGGGAGGAGCCGGGGAGCTGTTTTTT.

This clonotype was picked up many times. The J gene is TRBJ2-3, the V gene TRBV28; D possibly uses TRBD1 or TRBD2 (5 bases each). CDR1 MDHEN and CDR2 SYDVKM come from the germline V gene. This CDR3 has 17 amino acids. Trimming stripped 2 bases from V and 0 bases from J, with 15 bases between. This CDR3 reads CASSLNVFRESTDTQYF. DNA of the CDR3: TGTGCCAGCAGTTTAAATGTGTTCAGGGAGAGCACAGATACGCAGTATTTT.

In its sample, this clonotype was seen many times. CDR3 sequence: CSPRGQTMNTEAFF. The CDR3 coding sequence is TGCAGTCCCCGGGGACAGACCATGAACACTGAAGCTTTCTTT. The rearrangement uses TRBV20-1 and TRBJ1-1, with 7 bases lining up with TRBD1. This CDR3 contains 14 residues. CDR1 and CDR2 (germline): DFQATT, SNEGSKA (reference sequence). Losses at the gene ends were 8 bases for V and 0 bases for J; bases not matched to a gene: 9.

The chain combines TRBV28 with TRBJ2-1, with no clear D. Germline V gene sequence: CDR1 MDHEN, CDR2 SYDVKM. This CDR3 has 11 amino acids. Between the trimmed V and J ends, which lost 8 bases and 10 bases, there was a span of 12 bases. The CDR3 DNA reads as TGTGCCAGCCTTTCCGGTACCGAGCAGTTCTTC. Encoded protein: CASLSGTEQFF.

This clonotype was seen many times. This chain uses TRBV7-9 with TRBJ1-2, with TRBD1 matching over 9 bases. J was trimmed by 4 bases and V by 6 bases; bases with no gene match: 0. The CDR3 extends over 12 amino acids. Germline assignment: CDR1 SEHNR and CDR2 FQNEAQ (reference sequence). The DNA of the CDR3 is TGTGCCAGCAGGGGACAGGGCTATGGCTACACCTTC. Translating it yields CASRGQGYGYTF.

There are many counts of this clonotype. The rearrangement uses TRBV6-5 and TRBJ2-6; D unclear. This CDR3 has 13 residues. Germline values: CDR1 MNHEY, CDR2 SVGAGI. The V end lost 0 bases, the J end lost 3 bases, and 0 bases lay between the germline ends. Here the CDR3 DNA reads TGTGCCAGCAGTTACTCTGGGGCCAACGTCCTGACTTTC. As protein: CASSYSGANVLTF.

The chain links TRBV12-5 to TRBJ2-1; 9 bases agree with TRBD2. The CDR3 length is 16 residues. Per the germline V gene, CDR1 is LGHNT and CDR2 is FRNRAP. The V gene end was trimmed by 1 base and the J gene end by 2 bases; junction bases not matched to a gene: 3. The CDR3 region has the DNA TGTGCTAGTGGTTTGGGGCGCGGGAGGGCCTACAATGAGCAGTTCTTC. Translating gives CASGLGRGRAYNEQFF. The whole variable domain, filled in from reference TRBV12-5 and TRBJ2-1, reads DARVTQTPRHKVTEMGQEVTMRCQPILGHNTVFWYRQTMMQGLELLAYFRNRAPLDDSGMPKDRFSAEMPDATLATLKIQPSEPRDSAVYFCASGLGRGRAYNEQFFGPGTRLTVL.

The chain recombines TRBV7-2 with TRBJ2-4; D may be TRBD1 (6 bases). The germline gives CDR1 SGHTA, CDR2 FQGNSA. The CDR3 consists of 15 residues. V lost 5 bases and J 5 bases, leaving 16 bases between the germline ends. In nucleotides, the CDR3 is TGTGCCAGCAGCCTTTACCAGGGGATCCAAAACATTCAGTACTTC. This sequence encodes CASSLYQGIQNIQYF.

This clonotype was observed many times. The chain links TRBV27 to TRBJ2-5, with D unresolved. Between the trimmed V and J ends, which lost 7 bases and 5 bases, there was a span of 5 bases. The CDR3 is 10 residues long. Germline CDR1 reads MNHEY; CDR2 reads SMNVEV (reference sequence). CDR3 DNA: TGTGCCAGCACTTTTGAGACCCAGTACTTC. Its translation: CASTFETQYF.

The V gene is TRBV11-2, the J gene TRBJ2-1, with 10 nucleotides matching TRBD2. This CDR3 has 19 amino acids. The V gene's germline CDR1 is SGHAT and CDR2 FQNNGV. The V gene end was trimmed by 5 bases and the J gene end by 0 bases; junction bases not matched to a gene: 13. The CDR3 loop is CASSPLASGSASSYNEQFF. CDR3 nucleotides: TGTGCCAGCAGCCCCTTGGCTAGCGGGAGTGCAAGCTCCTACAATGAGCAGTTCTTC.

This clonotype was recorded at least ten times. This chain uses TRBV15 with TRBJ2-2; 8 bases fit TRBD2. With V trimmed by 0 bases and J by 3 bases, 0 bases remained unmatched. CDR3 size: 15 residues. Germline CDR1 and CDR2: LNHNV and YYDKDF (reference sequence). CDR3 region: CATSREGLDTGELFF. In DNA, the CDR3 is TGTGCCACCAGCAGAGAGGGACTAGACACCGGGGAGCTGTTTTTT.

The chain has TRBV5-1 and TRBJ1-2; 9 bases agree with TRBD1. V lost 7 bases and J lost 5; bases outside the gene matches: 12. Germline CDR1 and CDR2: SGHRS and YFSETQ. The CDR3 has 15 amino acids. Here the CDR3 DNA reads TGCGCCAGCGGCCAAAATCCGGGACAGGGATATGGCTACACCTTC. Protein product: CASGQNPGQGYGYTF.